Included here is one TCR beta chain sequence, with context. Its antigen is undetermined. The PCR had 60 Vbeta and 13 Jbeta primers. Only in-frame clones appear in the TCRdb table, and some are missing; sequencing was by immunoSEQ multiplex PCR. The profile shows more than 200,000 clones, about 83% of them singletons. The sample comes from a study of cytomegalovirus exposure and HLA in healthy donors. CDR1 is SEHNR, CDR2 FQNEAQ, per germline (reference sequence). V was trimmed by 3 bases and J by 4 bases, leaving 9 bases between them. The length of the CDR3 is 14 residues. Overall study findings and caveats: Rare TCR sequences dominated, though some public TCRs recurred in many donors. Roughly uniform depth of sequencing across donors was assumed in presence/absence analyses. One cluster of highly shared sequence variants probably arose as a sequencing artifact.

The origin of this receptor is a human donor in good health. J is TRBJ1-4 and V is TRBV7-9; tentatively, D is TRBD1 (6 bases). The sequencing sample was made of PBMCs. The CDR3 bases are TGTGCCAGCAGCTTGGACAGCCTTAATGAAAAACTGTTTTTT. Translated, it gives CASSLDSLNEKLFF.